This T cell receptor (beta chain) was found in a study of CD8 T cells in Susac syndrome. Isolation of CD8+ and CD4+ T cells was performed negatively, whereas enrichment of TEMRA cells was done by FACS. It was with random hexamers that 0.5 to 1 ug RNA was reverse transcribed. MiXCR, applied by TCRdb to the immunoSEQ multiplex PCR reads, yields one record per CDR3 protein. The sample includes a few hundred thousand distinct CDR3 sequences, 95% of them seen just once. This CDR3 is built from 15 residues. V lost 5 bases, J lost 1 base, and 15 bases lay in between. The germline V gene encodes CDR1 SGHVS and CDR2 FQNEAQ.

This receptor was identified in a human donor with multiple sclerosis. The chain couples TRBV7-8 to TRBJ2-7; D is tentatively TRBD1 or TRBD2 (5 bases each). Sequenced sample: CD4+ T cells from PBMCs. The CDR3 region has the DNA TGTGCCAGCAGCCAAGGGGCTAGCCTTTCCTACGAGCAGTACTTC. Translated, it gives CASSQGASLSYEQYF.